Listed here are 11 T cell receptor beta chains from one sample, sequenced in a study of shared clonotypes between healthy human individuals. Profiling relied on immunoSEQ multiplex PCR, and the TCRdb table lists in-frame clones only, not all of them. Here the sample spans more than 2,000,000 clones, over 85% being singletons. The sample consisted of naive CD4+ T cells sorted from blood. Stated subset: CD45RA+ positively selected. The receptors stem from a man between 18 and 29 years old in good health.

The chain combines TRBV10-3 with TRBJ2-7, with a possible D match to TRBD2 (5 bases). The V end lost 10 bases, the J end lost 5 bases, and 12 bases lay between the germline ends. The CDR3 covers 11 residues. Germline V gives CDR1 ENHRY, CDR2 SYGVKD. CDR3 DNA: TGTGCCACCGGGGATTCGGACGAGCAGTACTTC. This codes for CATGDSDEQYF.

This clone was seen once. The chain links TRBV6-1 to TRBJ2-7, with D perhaps TRBD2 (6 bases). The CDR3 is 12 residues long. CDR1 MNHNS and CDR2 SASEGT come from the germline V gene. The CDR3 protein is CASQGGYYEQYF. The DNA for the CDR3 is TGTGCTTCTCAGGGAGGTTACTACGAGCAGTACTTC.

A note on this clone: One end of the junction varies from germline; a read error may be responsible. The chain combines TRBV7-7 with TRBJ1-4; possible D gene TRBD1, 6 bases. The CDR3 contains 13 residues. Germline V gene data show CDR1 as SSHAT and CDR2 as FNYEAQ (reference sequence). CDR3 region: CASSRQEGEKLFF. The CDR3 DNA reads TGTGCTAGCAGCCGACAGGAAGGGGAAAAACTGTTTTTT.

Points on this clone: Other DNA sequences in this specimen translate into the identical CDR3. This chain links TRBV18 with TRBJ1-5; D is perhaps TRBD1 (5 bases). V shed 4 bases and J shed 2 bases, with 9 bases lying between them. The length of the CDR3 is 14 residues. Germline V gives CDR1 KGHSH, CDR2 LQKENI. Here the CDR3 reads CASSLQGGNQPQHF. For the CDR3, the DNA is TGTGCCAGCTCACTGCAGGGTGGCAATCAGCCCCAGCATTTT.

V is TRBV6-5 and J is TRBJ1-1; D might be TRBD1 (6 bases). The germline V and J ends were trimmed by 6 bases and 2 bases, with 16 bases remaining between them. Germline loops: CDR1 MNHEY, CDR2 SVGAGI. The CDR3 length is 15 residues. The CDR3 region is CASRPEQGKNTEAFF. In nucleotides, the CDR3 is TGTGCCAGCAGACCCGAACAGGGTAAAAACACTGAAGCTTTCTTT.

The table lists this clone with a count of one. The V call is TRBV7-8, the J call TRBJ2-7, with TRBD1 matching over 7 bases. This CDR3 region has 13 residues. After removal of 7 bases from V and 4 bases from J, the junction contained 7 bases not matched to a gene. Germline lookup yields CDR1 SGHVS and CDR2 FQNEAQ. The CDR3 nucleotides read TGTGCCAGCACCCAGACAGGGTGGTACGAGCAGTACTTC. The encoded protein is CASTQTGWYEQYF. Based on the CDR3 plus reference TRBV7-8 and TRBJ2-7, the full variable domain is GAGVSQSPRYKVAKRGQDVALRCDPISGHVSLFWYQQALGQGPEFLTYFQNEAQLDKSGLPSDRFFAERPEGSVSTLKIQRTQQEDSAVYLCASTQTGWYEQYFGPGTRLTVT.

Here the CDR3 reads CASVRNRGRLEETQYF. CDR3 sequence (DNA): TGTGCCAGCGTCCGGAACAGGGGAAGACTGGAAGAGACCCAGTACTTC. The rearrangement joins TRBV18 to TRBJ2-5, with 7 bases lining up with TRBD1. In germline, CDR1 is KGHSH, CDR2 LQKENI. The ends lost 8 bases at V and 3 bases at J; junction bases unmatched: 15. CDR3 length equals 16 residues.

This clone has a handful of counts. The sample contains more than one DNA sequence encoding this CDR3. The chain is built from TRBV7-9 and TRBJ1-2; D remains unclear. This CDR3 comprises 13 residues. The germline gives CDR1 SEHNR, CDR2 FQNEAQ (reference sequence). Trimming left V 3 bases short and J 4 bases short, with 9 bases between. CDR3 sequence (DNA): TGTGCCAGCAGCTTCGGCCAAGTCTATGGCTACACCTTC. Its protein is CASSFGQVYGYTF.

This rearrangement joins TRBV5-4 to TRBJ2-5; D remains unclear. Trimming pared 1 base from V and 2 bases from J, leaving 9 bases between. The CDR3 length is 14 residues. CDR1 is SGHNT, CDR2 YYREEE, per germline (reference sequence). The DNA of the CDR3 is TGTGCCAGCAGCTTGAACAGTTATCAAGAGACCCAGTACTTC. This sequence encodes CASSLNSYQETQYF. The full variable domain, rest sourced from reference TRBV5-4 and TRBJ2-5, is ETGVTQSPTHLIKTRGQQVTLRCSSQSGHNTVSWYQQALGQGPQFIFQYYREEENGRGNFPPRFSGLQFPNYSSELNVNALELDDSALYLCASSLNSYQETQYFGPGTRLLVL.

V is TRBV5-6 and J is TRBJ1-2; 7 bases are shared with TRBD1. This CDR3 has 14 amino acids. V was clipped by 4 bases and J by 5 bases; unmatched bases: 8. Germline V gene data show CDR1 as SGHDT and CDR2 as YYEEEE. The CDR3 nucleotides read TGTGCCAGCAGCCCCAGACAGGGTGTGTATGGCTACACCTTC. This sequence encodes CASSPRQGVYGYTF.

Concerning this clone itself: A much more abundant neighbour one base away suggests this may be a read error. The sample holds other DNA sequences that translate to the same CDR3. The rearrangement uses TRBV7-2 and TRBJ2-7; no reliable D call. The V end lost 5 bases, the J end lost 2 bases, and 4 bases lay between the germline ends. There are 11 residues in the CDR3. Germline V gives CDR1 SGHTA, CDR2 FQGNSA. The CDR3 here is CASSPTYEQYF. CDR3 DNA: TGTGCCAGCAGCCCCACCTACGAGCAGTACTTC.